What follows are 29 T cell receptor beta chains derived from one specimen sequenced in a study of blood T cell repertoires in COVID-19. Assay: immunoSEQ multiplex PCR; the TCRdb copy retains only in-frame clones and omits some. Among some 200,000 clones listed, over 80% were seen once. Sequencing was done on a sample of peripheral blood. The receptors here all came from a woman in her 40s with acute or convalescent COVID-19.

Remarks on this clone: One junction end does not reproduce the germline sequence, and a read error may be involved. The chain has TRBV2 and TRBJ1-1; D is uncertain. Germline CDR1 SNHLY, CDR2 FYNNEI. This CDR3 spans 12 amino acids. Here the CDR3 DNA reads TGTGCCGGCAGCAGTATGAACACTGAAGCTTTCTTT. It encodes CAGSSMNTEAFF.

This CDR3 reads CASSVWTGGGYTF. CDR3 coding DNA: TGTGCCAGCAGCGTCTGGACAGGAGGAGGCTACACCTTC. This chain joins TRBV9 and TRBJ1-2; 7 nucleotides line up with TRBD1. The trim removed 2 bases at V and 8 bases at J, leaving 6 bases unmatched. This CDR3 has 13 residues. Germline V gene lookup returns CDR1 SGDLS and CDR2 YYNGEE.

About this clone: The junction and the germline gene differ at one end; a read error may be behind it. This chain joins TRBV27 and TRBJ2-7; TRBD2 matches at 7 bases. This CDR3 is 16 amino acids long. Germline V gene lookup returns CDR1 MNHEY and CDR2 SMNVEV (reference sequence). The CDR3 bases are TGTGCCAGCAGTTTATCGGCCCGGCGGGGGTCCTACCAGCAGTACTTC. This encodes CASSLSARRGSYQQYF.

The chain combines TRBV12-3 or TRBV12-4 with TRBJ1-2; 10 positions agree with TRBD1. The V gene end was trimmed by 8 bases and the J gene end by 8 bases; junction bases not matched to a gene: 5. CDR3 length: 12 residues. The CDR3 DNA follows: TGTGCCAGCGGCCGACAGGGGGCGGGCTACACCTTC. It specifies CASGRQGAGYTF.

V is TRBV7-9 and J is TRBJ1-2; 7 bases are shared with TRBD1. The V gene's germline CDR1 is SEHNR and CDR2 FQNEAQ (reference sequence). The CDR3 covers 14 residues. V was pared by 6 bases and J by 8 bases, with 12 bases of the junction left unmatched. Here the CDR3 reads CASRRGQGGEGYTF. The CDR3 DNA is TGTGCCAGCAGAAGAGGGCAGGGGGGAGAGGGCTACACCTTC.

Only one count was recorded for this clone. This sequence joins TRBV4-2 and TRBJ2-1; unclear D gene. The CDR3 is made up of 12 amino acids. The V end lost 1 base, the J end lost 7 bases, and 5 bases lay between the germline ends. Per the germline V gene, CDR1 is LGHNA and CDR2 is YNFKEQ. The CDR3 loop is CASSQVLNEQFF. The DNA for the CDR3 is TGTGCCAGCAGCCAAGTATTGAATGAGCAGTTCTTC.

The chain combines TRBV3-1 (or the pseudogene TRBV3-2) with TRBJ2-1; D may be TRBD2 (6 bases). The germline V gene encodes CDR1 LGHDT and CDR2 YNNKEL (reference sequence). The V gene lost 2 bases and the J gene lost 7 bases, with 9 bases spanning the gap. The CDR3 covers 13 residues. CDR3 DNA sequence: TGTGCCAGCAGCCAACAGACTAGGAATGAGCAGTTCTTC. This gives the protein CASSQQTRNEQFF.

The rearrangement links TRBV15 to TRBJ1-4, with 8 bases identical to TRBD1. This CDR3 is built from 14 residues. CDR1 is LNHNV, CDR2 YYDKDF, per germline (reference sequence). V lost 1 base, J lost 8 bases, and 3 bases stayed unmatched. The CDR3 spells CATSRGDRREKLFF. In DNA, the CDR3 is TGTGCCACCAGCAGAGGGGACAGGCGGGAAAAACTGTTTTTT.

The genes are TRBV19 and TRBJ1-1, with 7 bases aligning to TRBD1. The CDR3 contains 14 residues. CDR1 is LNHDA, CDR2 SQIVND, per germline (reference sequence). The V and J ends lost 5 bases and 4 bases, in that order; junction bases with no gene match: 7. The CDR3 is CASSAGGGSTEAFF. DNA for the CDR3: TGTGCCAGTAGTGCAGGGGGTGGTAGCACTGAAGCTTTCTTT.

The J gene is TRBJ2-7, the V gene TRBV27; tentatively, D is TRBD2 (5 bases). This CDR3 is 14 amino acids long. Trimming left V 3 bases short and J 0 bases short, with 9 bases between. Germline assignment: CDR1 MNHEY and CDR2 SMNVEV (reference sequence). The chain's CDR3 is CASSLVGSSYEQYF. As DNA, the CDR3 is TGTGCCAGCAGTTTGGTGGGGAGCTCCTACGAGCAGTACTTC.

V usage is TRBV2 and J usage is TRBJ1-1, with 8 bases identical to TRBD1. CDR1 and CDR2 (germline): SNHLY, FYNNEI. The junction had 5 bases not matched to a gene; V was cut back by 6 bases and J by 5 bases. The CDR3 extends over 13 amino acids. CDR3 protein: CASRDRAKTEAFF. The CDR3 bases are TGTGCCAGCAGGGACAGGGCTAAGACTGAAGCTTTCTTT.

This clone has more than one count but fewer than ten. The chain is built from TRBV5-1 and TRBJ2-7; TRBD2 is a possible D gene (5 bases). CDR3 length: 14 amino acids. Per the germline V gene, CDR1 is SGHRS and CDR2 is YFSETQ. V lost 4 bases, J lost 3 bases, and 14 bases lay in between. The CDR3: CASSDVRERYEQYF. As DNA, the CDR3 is TGCGCCAGCAGCGACGTCCGGGAACGCTACGAGCAGTACTTC.

DNA of the CDR3: TGTGCCAGCCATCCCTGGAGACAGGGGTACACAGATACGCAGTATTTT. This gives the protein CASHPWRQGYTDTQYF. This chain connects TRBV28 to TRBJ2-3, with 8 nucleotides matching TRBD1. This CDR3 is 16 amino acids long. The germline CDR1 and CDR2 sequences are MDHEN and SYDVKM. The trim removed 8 bases at V and 2 bases at J, leaving 12 bases unmatched.

This chain links TRBV6-5 with TRBJ1-2, with D hard to call. Germline CDR1 reads MNHEY; CDR2 reads SVGAGI. The CDR3 length is 14 residues. Between the trimmed V and J ends, which lost 9 bases and 4 bases, there was a span of 18 bases. CDR3 DNA sequence: TGTGCCAGTACAGACGACCCGAGGGTCTATGGCTACACCTTC. The encoded protein is CASTDDPRVYGYTF.

The genes are TRBV5-1 and TRBJ2-3; D is possibly TRBD2 (6 bases). The CDR3 contains 13 residues. CDR1 SGHRS and CDR2 YFSETQ come from the germline V gene. The V end lost 2 bases, the J end lost 4 bases, and 8 bases lay between the germline ends. For the CDR3, the DNA is TGCGCCAGCAGCTTCGGGGGAGCAGATACGCAGTATTTT. It yields the protein CASSFGGADTQYF.

The rearrangement links TRBV19 to TRBJ2-5, with TRBD2 matching over 15 bases. Trimming cost V 3 bases and J 3 bases; bases outside gene matches: 8. This CDR3 spans 18 amino acids. Germline CDR1 reads LNHDA; CDR2 reads SQIVND (reference sequence). DNA of the CDR3: TGTGCCAGTAGTATGACGGGACTAGCGGGGGGAAGAAAAGAGACCCAGTACTTC. The encoded protein is CASSMTGLAGGRKETQYF.

The J gene is TRBJ1-2, the V gene TRBV7-8; D is unclear. The V and J ends lost 5 bases and 8 bases respectively, with 12 bases between them. The CDR3 has 12 amino acids. The germline V gene encodes CDR1 SGHVS and CDR2 FQNEAQ. CDR3 protein: CASSGRTGGYTF. CDR3 bases: TGTGCCAGCAGCGGAAGGACGGGGGGCTACACCTTC. The full variable domain, rest sourced from reference TRBV7-8 and TRBJ1-2, is GAGVSQSPRYKVAKRGQDVALRCDPISGHVSLFWYQQALGQGPEFLTYFQNEAQLDKSGLPSDRFFAERPEGSVSTLKIQRTQQEDSAVYLCASSGRTGGYTFGSGTRLTVV.

This chain uses TRBV11-2 with TRBJ2-5; 7 bases are a match to TRBD1. CDR1 is SGHAT, CDR2 FQNNGV, per germline. V lost 5 bases to trimming and J lost 5 bases; unmatched junction nucleotides: 8. The CDR3 is 14 residues long. In DNA form, the CDR3 reads TGTGCCAGCAGCCGGACAGGAGGTTGGGAGACCCAGTACTTC. Its protein is CASSRTGGWETQYF.

The chain uses TRBV7-2 and TRBJ1-2; 9 nucleotides agree with TRBD1. Germline CDR1 and CDR2: SGHTA and FQGNSA. This CDR3 comprises 13 residues. V shed 2 bases and J 8 bases; nucleotides not matched to a gene: 3. CDR3 sequence: CASSLTGQGGYTF. The DNA for the CDR3 is TGTGCCAGCAGCTTAACGGGACAGGGCGGCTACACCTTC.

The V and J genes are TRBV3-1 (or the pseudogene TRBV3-2) and TRBJ2-2; weak D call: TRBD2 (5 bases). Germline V gene sequence: CDR1 LGHDT, CDR2 YNNKEL (reference sequence). Trimming removed 0 bases at V and 0 bases at J, with 14 bases between. The CDR3 is 18 amino acids. The CDR3 sequence is CASSQEGGGATNTGELFF. The CDR3 bases are TGTGCCAGCAGCCAAGAAGGAGGAGGAGCTACGAACACCGGGGAGCTGTTTTTT.

This clone has just one count. The chain joins TRBV5-1 to TRBJ2-5; D is perhaps TRBD1 (6 bases). Trimming shortened V by 4 bases and J by 1 base, and 14 bases separated the two germline ends. This CDR3 contains 15 residues. The germline V gene has CDR1 SGHRS and CDR2 YFSETQ. The CDR3: CASSVSGALQETQYF. In nucleotides, the CDR3 is TGCGCCAGCAGCGTGTCAGGGGCCCTCCAAGAGACCCAGTACTTC.

The chain uses TRBV27 and TRBJ1-2, with 9 bases aligning to TRBD1. J gave up 4 bases and V 2 bases, and 8 bases lay outside the gene matches. The CDR3 runs to 16 residues. Looked up from germline, CDR1 is MNHEY and CDR2 is SMNVEV (reference sequence). The CDR3 DNA reads TGTGCCAGCAGTTTAGTGGGACAGGGTTTGAGCTATGGCTACACCTTC. Its translation is CASSLVGQGLSYGYTF.

This chain connects TRBV6-5 to TRBJ2-5, with D possibly matching TRBD2 (6 bases). V was trimmed by 0 bases and J by 5 bases, leaving 16 bases between them. In germline, CDR1 is MNHEY, CDR2 SVGAGI. The CDR3 is 16 residues long. CDR3 region: CASSYSIRDLSETQYF. In nucleotides, the CDR3 is TGTGCCAGCAGTTACTCGATTAGGGACTTGTCCGAGACCCAGTACTTC.

The J gene is TRBJ2-3, the V gene TRBV11-2; 7 nucleotides line up with TRBD1. The CDR3 runs 14 residues. Unmatched junction bases numbered 2, after V lost 5 bases and J lost 0 bases. CDR1 and CDR2 (germline): SGHAT, FQNNGV. The CDR3: CASSQGQSTDTQYF. The CDR3 region has the DNA TGTGCCAGCAGCCAGGGACAGAGCACAGATACGCAGTATTTT.

The chain employs TRBV21-1 and TRBJ1-2; whether TRBD1, the table's D call, matches the DNA was not checked. TRBV21-1 is shown as a pseudogene. The CDR3 loop spans 8 amino acids. CDR3 loop: CSRAGYTF. CDR3 nucleotide sequence: TGTTCCAGGGCTGGCTACACCTTC.

The chain carries TRBV12-5 and TRBJ2-3; 7 bases agree with TRBD1. This CDR3 is 15 amino acids long. The germline gives CDR1 LGHNT, CDR2 FRNRAP. The V and J ends lost 6 bases and 0 bases, in that order; junction bases with no gene match: 6. The CDR3 reads CASGTGQTSTDTQYF. The CDR3, as DNA: TGTGCTAGTGGCACGGGACAGACTAGCACAGATACGCAGTATTTT.

The sample holds a few counts of this clone. J is TRBJ1-1 and V is TRBV25-1; 7 nucleotides agree with TRBD1. From germline, CDR1 is MGHDK and CDR2 SYGVNS. With 6 bases clipped from V and 4 bases from J, the junction kept 5 bases outside the gene matches. This CDR3 has 13 amino acids. Here the CDR3 DNA reads TGTGCCAGCAGAACTACAGGGGTCACTGAAGCTTTCTTT. It is translated as CASRTTGVTEAFF.

This sequence joins TRBV12-3 or TRBV12-4 and TRBJ2-7; 8 positions match TRBD1. CDR3 size: 12 residues. J lost 5 bases, V lost 8 bases, and 5 bases had no gene match. CDR3 residues: CASHRQGNEQYF. For the CDR3, the DNA is TGTGCCAGCCATAGACAGGGGAACGAGCAGTACTTC.

This clone has a handful of counts. The V call is TRBV5-4, the J call TRBJ1-1, with TRBD1 identical over 9 bases. The CDR3 extends over 15 amino acids. Germline values: CDR1 SGHNT, CDR2 YYREEE (reference sequence). With V trimmed by 4 bases and J by 0 bases, 4 bases remained unmatched. The CDR3 loop reads CASSLGTGLNTEAFF. The CDR3 region has the DNA TGTGCCAGCAGCCTAGGGACAGGGCTGAACACTGAAGCTTTCTTT.